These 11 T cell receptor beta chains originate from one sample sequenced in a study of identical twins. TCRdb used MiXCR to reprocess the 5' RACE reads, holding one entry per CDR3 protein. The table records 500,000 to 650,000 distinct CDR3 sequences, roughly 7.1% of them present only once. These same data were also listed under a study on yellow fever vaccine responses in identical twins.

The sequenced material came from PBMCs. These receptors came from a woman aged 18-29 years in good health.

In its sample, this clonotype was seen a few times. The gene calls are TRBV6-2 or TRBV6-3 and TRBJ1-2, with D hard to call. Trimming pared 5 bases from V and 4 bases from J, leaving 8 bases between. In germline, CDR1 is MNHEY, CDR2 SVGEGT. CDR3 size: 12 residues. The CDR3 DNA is TGTGCCAGCAGTCTCAGGCTCTATGGCTACACCTTC. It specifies CASSLRLYGYTF.

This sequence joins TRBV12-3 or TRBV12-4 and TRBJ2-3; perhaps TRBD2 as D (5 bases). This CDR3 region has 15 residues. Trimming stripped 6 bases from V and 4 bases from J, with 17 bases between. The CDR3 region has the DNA TGTGCCAGCAGGTCAAGGACTGGGAGCTCAGATACGCAGTATTTT. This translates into CASRSRTGSSDTQYF.

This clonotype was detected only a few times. CDR3 protein: CARQGASYQPQHF. The DNA of the CDR3 is TGTGCCAGACAGGGGGCTTCGTATCAGCCCCAGCATTTT. The chain has TRBV2 and TRBJ1-5, with 9 bases lining up with TRBD1. CDR1 is SNHLY, CDR2 FYNNEI, per germline. Trimming took 9 bases from V and 5 from J; bases not matched to a gene: 5. The CDR3 loop spans 13 amino acids.

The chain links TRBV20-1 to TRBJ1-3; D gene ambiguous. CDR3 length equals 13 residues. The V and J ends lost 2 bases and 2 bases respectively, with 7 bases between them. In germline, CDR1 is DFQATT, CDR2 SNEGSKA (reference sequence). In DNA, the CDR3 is TGCAGTGCTAGATACCCTCCTGGAAACACCATATATTTT. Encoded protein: CSARYPPGNTIYF.

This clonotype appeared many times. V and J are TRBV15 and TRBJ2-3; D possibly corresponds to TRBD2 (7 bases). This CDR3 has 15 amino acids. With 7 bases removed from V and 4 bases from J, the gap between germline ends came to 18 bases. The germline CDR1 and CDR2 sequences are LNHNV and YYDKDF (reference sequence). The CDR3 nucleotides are TGTGCCACCACCGAGAGGGGGGGGGCCGCAGATACGCAGTATTTT. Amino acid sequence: CATTERGGAADTQYF.

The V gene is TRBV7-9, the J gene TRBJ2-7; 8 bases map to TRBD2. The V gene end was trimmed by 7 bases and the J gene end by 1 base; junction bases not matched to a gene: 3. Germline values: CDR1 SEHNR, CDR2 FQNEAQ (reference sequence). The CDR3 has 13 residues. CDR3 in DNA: TGTGCCAGCAACTCGGGAGGGTCCTACGAGCAGTACTTC. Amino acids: CASNSGGSYEQYF.

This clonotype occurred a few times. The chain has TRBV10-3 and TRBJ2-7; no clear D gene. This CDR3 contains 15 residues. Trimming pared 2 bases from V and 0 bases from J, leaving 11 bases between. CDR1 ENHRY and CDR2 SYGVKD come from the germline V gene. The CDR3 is CAISEGPSSSYEQYV. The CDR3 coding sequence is TGTGCCATCAGTGAGGGACCTTCGAGCTCCTACGAGCAGTACGTC.

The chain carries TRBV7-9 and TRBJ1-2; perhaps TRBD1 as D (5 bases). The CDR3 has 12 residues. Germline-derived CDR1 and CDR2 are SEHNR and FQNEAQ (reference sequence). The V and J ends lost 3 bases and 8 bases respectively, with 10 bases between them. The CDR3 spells CASSLAGVGYTF. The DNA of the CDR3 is TGTGCCAGCAGCTTGGCGGGGGTCGGCTACACCTTC.

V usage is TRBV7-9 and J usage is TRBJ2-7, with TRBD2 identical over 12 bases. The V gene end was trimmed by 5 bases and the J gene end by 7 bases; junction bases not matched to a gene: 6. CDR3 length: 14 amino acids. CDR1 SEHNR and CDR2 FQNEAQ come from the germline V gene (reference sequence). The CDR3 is CASSTLAGGLEQYF. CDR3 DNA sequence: TGTGCCAGCAGCACACTAGCGGGAGGTTTGGAGCAGTACTTC.

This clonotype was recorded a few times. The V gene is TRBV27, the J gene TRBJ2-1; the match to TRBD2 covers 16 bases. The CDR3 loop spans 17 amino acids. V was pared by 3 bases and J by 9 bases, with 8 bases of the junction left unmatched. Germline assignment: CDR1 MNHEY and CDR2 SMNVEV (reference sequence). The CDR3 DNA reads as TGTGCCAGCAGTTTGCCGGGACTAGCGGGGGGGCAGTTTGAGCAGTTCTTC. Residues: CASSLPGLAGGQFEQFF.

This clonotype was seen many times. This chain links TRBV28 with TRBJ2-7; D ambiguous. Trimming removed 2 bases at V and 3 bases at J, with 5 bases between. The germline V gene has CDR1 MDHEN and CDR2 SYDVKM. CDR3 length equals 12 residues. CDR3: CASSLLGYEQYF. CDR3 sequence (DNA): TGTGCCAGCAGTTTACTGGGCTACGAGCAGTACTTC.